This T cell receptor (beta chain) appears in the sequencing data of a study of T-cell memory formation after mild COVID-19 (dated by TCRdb to the early 2020s). Study-wide context: TCR sequence clusters from the two donors were found to be largely donor specific. Longitudinal TCRalpha and TCRbeta repertoire sequencing tracked T-cell clones expanding and contracting after mild COVID-19 in a couple of donors. The cohort comprised two young, previously healthy adult volunteers, one female and one male. Study-wide conclusions, independent of this receptor: The detection of some responding clones in pre-infection memory suggests that pre-existing cross-reactive memory T cells joined the SARS-CoV-2 response. Balanced CD4/CD8 phenotypes were observed for clones contracting from day 15 to 85, whereas a bias towards CD4+ was observed for a second wave of clones expanding from day 15 to 37. Whether the second-wave clones peaking on day 37 were SARS-CoV-2 specific was not confirmed. The study included only a couple of mild cases, and larger cohorts that include severe cases with pre-infection samples were judged to be necessary. Contracting CD4+ clones appeared mostly in the CM and EM memory subsets, whereas CD8+ clones were enriched in EMRA.

The sample holds a few counts of this clonotype. Its binding antigen is unknown. No per-base quality is available; no much larger clone lies one base away. From the cysteine up to the phenylalanine, the CDR3 has a length of 14 residues. The CDR3 DNA has 42 bases and is translated from base 1. V and J lose 1 base and 10 bases, and a span of 14 bases separates them. The germline V gene specifies SGHTA as CDR1 and FQGNSA as CDR2. Ficoll-Paque density gradient centrifugation was used to isolate PBMCs. TCRdb shows the sequencer as Illumina NovaSeq 6000. TCRalpha and TCRbeta cDNA libraries were built by 5'RACE with constant-segment primers, adding sample barcodes and unique molecular identifiers. RNA was extracted from every sample with Trizol reagent. Libraries were amplified in two PCR steps, with a second sample barcode and Illumina TruSeq adapters added in the second step. Libraries were sequenced on an Illumina NovaSeq with 2 x 150 bp paired-end reads. The original methods were these. The reads were demultiplexed and collapsed into UMI-guided consensus sequences using migec v1.2.7. With mixcr v2.1.11, UMI consensuses were aligned to TRA and TRB V and J templates and assembled into clonotypes. Clonotypes were classified as expanded or contracted when called significant by both edgeR and NoisET, with noise models trained on biological replicates. For edgeR calls, the cutoffs were a false discovery rate-adjusted p below 0.01 and a log2 fold-change threshold of 1. As an exploratory analysis of dynamics, max-normalized trajectories of the 1000 most abundant clonotypes were examined with PCA combined with hierarchical clustering. Separately sequenced CD4+ and CD8+ repertoires were used to assign the CD4 or CD8 phenotype of responding clones. TCRdb handled the public reads itself, with Q25 trimming in fastp and clone calling in MiXCR, and kept productive beta chains. One record per CDR3 amino acid sequence lists the most common genes and DNA. The V and J calls follow TCRdb's processing rather than the paper's. This sample is represented by about 170,000 distinct CDR3 sequences; under 15% of them were singletons. The top ten clones comprise more than 3% of the sample.

This TCR came from a man aged 18-30 years who had mild COVID-19 (a few samples of this study predate the infection). The sample titles of this study are shuffled in the database, so cell type and time point are left out; the donor was told from shared clones. The sample comprised PBMCs or a T cell subset sorted from them (not recorded which). The chain joins TRBV7-2 to TRBJ1-5; the D gene is not confidently resolved. Here the CDR3 is given as CASSLEQTLLPQHF. The bases are TGTGCCAGCAGCTTAGAACAGACTCTCCTACCCCAGCATTTT.